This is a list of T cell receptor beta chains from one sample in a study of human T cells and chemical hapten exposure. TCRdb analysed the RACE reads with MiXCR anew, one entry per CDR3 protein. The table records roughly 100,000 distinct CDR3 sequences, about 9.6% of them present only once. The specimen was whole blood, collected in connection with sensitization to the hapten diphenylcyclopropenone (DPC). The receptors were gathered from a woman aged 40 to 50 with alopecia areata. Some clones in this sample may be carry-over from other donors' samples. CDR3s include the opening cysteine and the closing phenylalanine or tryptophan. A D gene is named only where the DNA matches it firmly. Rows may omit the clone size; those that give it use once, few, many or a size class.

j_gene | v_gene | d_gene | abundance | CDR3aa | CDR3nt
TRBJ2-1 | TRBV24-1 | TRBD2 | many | CATSAGLAAGRGSYNEQFF | TGTGCCACCAGTGCCGGACTAGCGGCTGGTCGGGGCTCCTACAATGAGCAGTTCTTC
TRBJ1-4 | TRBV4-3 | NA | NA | CASSQTGTHLTNEKLFF | TGCGCCAGCAGCCAAACCGGGACGCACCTGACTAATGAAAAACTGTTTTTT
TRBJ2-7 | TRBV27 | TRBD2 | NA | CASSPWTSGQQYF | TGTGCCAGCAGTCCCTGGACTAGCGGACAGCAGTACTTC
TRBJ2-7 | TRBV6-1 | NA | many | CASSETAYEQYF | TGTGCCAGCAGTGAAACCGCTTACGAGCAGTACTTC
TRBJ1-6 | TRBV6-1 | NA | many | CASRDGQEYSPLHF | TGTGCCAGCAGAGACGGGCAGGAGTATTCACCCCTCCACTTT
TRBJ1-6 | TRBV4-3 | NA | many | CASSQDPAPYSPLHF | TGCGCCAGCAGCCAAGATCCCGCCCCTTATTCACCCCTCCACTTT
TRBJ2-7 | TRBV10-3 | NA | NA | CAISPSGDVREQYF | TGTGCCATCAGTCCCTCGGGAGATGTCCGCGAGCAGTACTTC
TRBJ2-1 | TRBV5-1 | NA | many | CASSMNRGNHEQFF | TGCGCCAGCAGCATGAATCGTGGTAACCATGAGCAGTTCTTC
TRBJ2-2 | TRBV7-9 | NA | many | CASMQNTGELFF | TGTGCCAGCATGCAGAACACCGGGGAGCTGTTTTTT
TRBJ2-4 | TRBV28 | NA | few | CASSPHPSLAKNIQYF | TGTGCCAGCAGTCCCCACCCCTCCTTAGCCAAAAACATTCAGTACTTC
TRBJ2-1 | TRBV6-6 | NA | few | CASSYRRGRHNEQFF | TGTGCCAGCAGTTACAGGAGGGGGCGACACAATGAGCAGTTCTTC
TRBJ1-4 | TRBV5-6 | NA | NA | CASSFAPDEKLFF | TGTGCCAGCAGCTTTGCACCTGATGAAAAACTGTTTTTT
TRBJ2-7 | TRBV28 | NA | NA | CASSLGQIEQYF | TGTGCCAGCAGTTTAGGCCAAATTGAGCAGTACTTC
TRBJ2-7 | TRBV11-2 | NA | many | CASNQFNYEQYF | TGTGCCAGCAACCAGTTCAACTACGAGCAGTACTTC
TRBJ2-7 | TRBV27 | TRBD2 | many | CASSPGLAGRVNEQYF | TGTGCCAGCAGTCCTGGACTAGCGGGGAGGGTCAACGAGCAGTACTTC
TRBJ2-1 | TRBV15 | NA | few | CATSRDSGTYNEQFF | TGTGCCACCAGCAGAGACTCGGGAACCTACAATGAGCAGTTCTTC
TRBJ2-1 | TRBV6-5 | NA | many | CASRSPSAYNEQFF | TGTGCCAGCCGTAGTCCCTCCGCCTACAATGAGCAGTTCTTC
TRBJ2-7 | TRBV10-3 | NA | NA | CAISESGVEQYF | TGTGCCATCAGTGAGTCCGGAGTCGAGCAGTACTTC
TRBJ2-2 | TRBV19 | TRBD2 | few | CASSTAGGTGELFF | TGTGCCAGTAGTACGGCGGGAGGCACCGGGGAGCTGTTTTTT
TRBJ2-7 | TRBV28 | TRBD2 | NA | CASSDTFSGRTPYEQYF | TGTGCCAGCAGTGACACCTTTAGCGGGAGGACTCCCTACGAGCAGTACTTC
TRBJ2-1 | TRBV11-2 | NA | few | CASSLVPSIPYNEQFF | TGTGCCAGCAGCTTAGTTCCTAGCATACCCTACAATGAGCAGTTCTTC
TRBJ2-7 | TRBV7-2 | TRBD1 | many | CASRGPGTDSLEQYF | TGTGCCAGCAGGGGCCCCGGGACAGATTCACTCGAGCAGTACTTC
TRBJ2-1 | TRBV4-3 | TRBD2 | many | CASSQEGLAGGPGEQFF | TGCGCCAGCAGCCAAGAAGGACTAGCGGGAGGGCCTGGTGAGCAGTTCTTC
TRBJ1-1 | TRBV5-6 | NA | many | CASSSRAMNTEAFF | TGTGCCAGCAGCTCCCGGGCCATGAACACTGAAGCTTTCTTT
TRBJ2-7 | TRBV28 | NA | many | CASSLSSYEQYF | TGTGCCAGCAGCCTGAGCTCCTACGAGCAGTACTTC
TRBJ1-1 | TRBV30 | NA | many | CAWSGSEAFF | TGTGCCTGGAGCGGGAGTGAAGCTTTCTTT
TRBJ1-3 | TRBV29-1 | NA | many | CSVDKTGGGNTIYF | TGCAGCGTTGATAAGACAGGCGGTGGAAACACCATATATTTT
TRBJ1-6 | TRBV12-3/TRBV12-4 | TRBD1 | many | CASGDRGQGSPLHF | TGTGCCAGCGGGGACAGGGGGCAGGGTTCACCCCTCCACTTT
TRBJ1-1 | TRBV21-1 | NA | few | CASSKKAFF | TGTGCCAGCAGCAAGAAGGCTTTCTTT
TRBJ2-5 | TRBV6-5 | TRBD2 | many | CASSRLAGLQETQYF | TGTGCCAGCAGCCGACTAGCGGGCTTACAAGAGACCCAGTACTTC